A selection of T cell receptor beta chains follows, all from one sample in a study of blood T cell repertoires in COVID-19. Sequencing was performed with immunoSEQ multiplex PCR; in TCRdb, only in-frame clones are kept and a portion is missing. This repertoire shows 30,000 or so clones, about 86% found once; its top ten account for about 5.9%. Sequencing was carried out using peripheral blood. The receptors here all came from a woman aged 80 or over with active or convalescent COVID-19. Both conserved end residues are part of each CDR3. A D gene is named only where the DNA matches it firmly. A row's size may be missing; if present it is once, few, many or a size class.

>NA|TRBJ1-6|NA|TRBV27
CASTPTTGNSPLHF
TGTGCCAGCACTCCCACTACAGGGAATTCACCCCTCCACTTT
>NA|TRBJ1-1|NA|TRBV6-5
CASSRQVGEGAFF
TGTGCCAGCAGTCGCCAAGTAGGGGAAGGAGCTTTCTTT
>few|TRBJ1-4|TRBD1|TRBV28
CASSRGGLTNEKLFF
TGTGCCAGCAGTCGAGGGGGCCTTACTAATGAAAAACTGTTTTTT
>NA|TRBJ1-1|NA|TRBV5-1
CASSLAHQEEAFF
TGCGCCAGCAGCTTGGCCCACCAGGAAGAAGCTTTCTTT
>NA|TRBJ2-5|NA|TRBV6-5
CASSNGGSGVETQYF
TGTGCCAGCAGCAATGGGGGCTCAGGGGTAGAGACCCAGTACTTC
>NA|TRBJ1-3|NA|TRBV5-1
CASSVQGTLGNTIYF
TGCGCCAGCAGCGTTCAGGGAACGCTTGGAAACACCATATATTTT
>NA|TRBJ2-5|TRBD1|TRBV9
CASSVEGQGRETQYF
TGTGCCAGCAGCGTAGAGGGACAGGGGCGAGAGACCCAGTACTTC
>NA|TRBJ1-3|NA|TRBV18
CASSGEAGNTIYF
TGTGCCAGCTCAGGGGAGGCTGGAAACACCATATATTTT
>NA|TRBJ2-7|NA|TRBV5-4
CASSLGSGLGRHEQYF
TGTGCCAGCAGCTTAGGTTCAGGACTCGGGCGCCACGAGCAGTACTTC
>NA|TRBJ1-2|TRBD1|TRBV2
CASRDSGTGGGYTF
TGTGCCAGCAGGGATTCCGGGACAGGGGGCGGCTACACCTTC
>NA|TRBJ2-5|TRBD2|TRBV5-1
CASSRRVAGPQETQYF
TGCGCCAGCAGCCGAAGGGTAGCGGGGCCCCAAGAGACCCAGTACTTC
>NA|TRBJ2-1|TRBD2|TRBV5-1
CASSLRSGGDNEQFF
TGCGCCAGCAGCTTGCGAAGCGGGGGTGACAATGAGCAGTTCTTC
>NA|TRBJ2-1|TRBD1|TRBV19
CASSTTGWGNFYNEQFF
TGTGCCAGTAGTACGACAGGGTGGGGGAATTTCTACAATGAGCAGTTCTTC
>NA|TRBJ2-7|NA|TRBV5-1
CASSLESGSSYEQYF
TGCGCCAGCAGCTTGGAGTCGGGGAGCTCCTACGAGCAGTACTTC
>few|TRBJ2-2|NA|TRBV9
CASSATGSGELFF
TGTGCCAGCAGCGCCACAGGGTCGGGGGAGCTGTTTTTT
>NA|TRBJ1-6|TRBD1|TRBV18
CASSPDRDSPLHF
TGTGCCAGCTCACCAGACAGGGATTCACCCCTCCACTTT
>NA|TRBJ2-5|TRBD1|TRBV9
CASSVRDRGQETQYF
TGTGCCAGCAGCGTCCGGGACAGGGGACAAGAGACCCAGTACTTC
>once|TRBJ2-6|NA|TRBV11-3
CASSSHSGGANVLTF
TGTGCCAGCAGCTCGCACTCAGGGGGGGCCAACGTCCTGACTTTC
>NA|TRBJ2-2|TRBD1|TRBV2
CASKATGTGGTGELFF
TGTGCCAGCAAGGCCACCGGGACAGGGGGCACCGGGGAGCTGTTTTTT
>NA|TRBJ2-7|NA|TRBV7-3
CASSRPGGSGEQYF
TGTGCCAGCAGCCGTCCCGGCGGCTCGGGCGAGCAGTACTTC
>NA|TRBJ2-2|NA|TRBV3-1/TRBV3-2
CASSHWAGTGELFF
TGTGCCAGCAGCCATTGGGCCGGCACCGGGGAGCTGTTTTTT
>NA|TRBJ2-1|NA|TRBV30
CAWSAQGEQFF
TGTGCCTGGAGTGCACAGGGCGAGCAGTTCTTC